This TCR beta chain appears in the sequencing data of a study of Ad26.COV2.S vaccination and SARS-CoV-2 variants. Whole-study context: The authors gave Ad26.COV2.S intramuscularly, either once or twice 56 days apart. Study-wide findings and caveats: A substantial breadth of spike-specific CD8+ and CD4+ T cell responses after vaccination has been reported.

Treatment specified: some 20 received Ad26.COV2.S at low or high dose, single or two shots; 5 received placebo; per-sample allocation not given. Collection of the samples took place on day 63 after the first injection of vaccine or placebo. Ad26.COV2.S expressed prefusion-stabilized spike from the original Wuhan strain. The repertoire was sequenced with immunoSEQ multiplex PCR; TCRdb's copy has only in-frame clones and lacks some. The data show roughly 300,000 clones, with about 89% seen just once and around 5.3% held by the top ten. The V and J ends lost 6 bases and 7 bases respectively, with 15 bases between them. The germline gives CDR1 MNHNY, CDR2 SVGAGI (reference sequence). There are 14 residues in the CDR3. This clone was counted a single time. Its cognate antigen is unknown.

The sequence was obtained from a person aged 18-60 years who received the Ad26.COV2.S COVID-19 vaccine or a placebo. V usage is TRBV6-6 and J usage is TRBJ1-4; the D gene is possibly TRBD1 (6 bases). The sequencing here drew on peripheral blood, taken in a trial of Ad26.COV2.S vaccine versus placebo. The CDR3 DNA sequence: TGTGCCAGCAGCGACCTGGGGGCTCTTGAAAAACTGTTTTTT. This translates into CASSDLGALEKLFF.